This is a list of T cell receptor beta chains from one sample in a study of cytotoxic CD8 clonotypes in ibrutinib-treated CLL. Sequenced by immunoSEQ multiplex PCR; TCRdb stores in-frame clones only, minus some. Of nearly 85,000 clones in the sample, around 79% are singletons; the top ten hold approximately 5.1%. The specimen was PBMCs, collected after 12 months of ibrutinib treatment. The receptors come from a human donor with chronic lymphocytic leukemia. CDR3s include the opening cysteine and the closing phenylalanine or tryptophan. A D gene is named only where the DNA matches it firmly. Expanded clones are given a class, and other clones once, few, many or no size at all.

clone_size	v_call	j_call	d_call	cdr3_length	cdr3_aa	cdr3_nt
-	TRBV28	TRBJ1-1	TRBD1	15	CASRAQGARGTEAFF	TGTGCCAGCAGAGCCCAGGGGGCGCGGGGTACTGAAGCTTTCTTT
few	TRBV6-4	TRBJ2-3	TRBD2	16	CASSEGLAGGADTQYF	TGTGCCAGCAGTGAGGGACTAGCGGGAGGGGCAGATACGCAGTATTTT
-	TRBV27	TRBJ1-2	-	14	CASSLRGTNYGYTF	TGTGCCAGCAGTTTGCGGGGCACTAACTATGGCTACACCTTC
many	TRBV30	TRBJ1-2	-	13	CAWEGQANYGYTF	TGTGCCTGGGAGGGCCAAGCTAACTATGGCTACACCTTC
-	TRBV6-6	TRBJ1-5	-	15	CASSYSGSSNQPQHF	TGTGCCAGCAGTTACTCGGGCAGTAGCAATCAGCCCCAGCATTTT
-	TRBV18	TRBJ1-1	-	15	CASSDQPDASTEAFF	TGTGCCAGCTCAGACCAACCGGACGCGAGCACTGAAGCTTTCTTT
-	TRBV7-9	TRBJ2-3	-	12	CASSRDVDTQYF	TGTGCCAGCAGCCGGGACGTTGATACGCAGTATTTT
-	TRBV5-4	TRBJ2-6	-	19	CASSPGGLPGPSGANVLTF	TGTGCCAGCAGCCCGGGTGGTCTCCCGGGGCCCTCTGGGGCCAACGTCCTGACTTTC
-	TRBV9	TRBJ1-5	-	15	CASSVGGRSNQPQHF	TGTGCCAGCAGCGTCGGGGGGAGGAGCAATCAGCCCCAGCATTTT
-	TRBV10-3	TRBJ1-5	-	14	CAISAQGTRGPQHF	TGTGCCATCAGCGCCCAGGGAACGCGGGGGCCCCAGCATTTT
few	TRBV4-3	TRBJ2-3	-	15	CASSPGYFNTDTQYF	TGCGCCAGCAGCCCCGGATACTTCAACACAGATACGCAGTATTTT
once	TRBV10-3	TRBJ2-7	-	16	CAISEWGGRVSYEQYF	TGTGCCATCAGTGAGTGGGGGGGGCGCGTTTCCTACGAGCAGTACTTC
-	TRBV13	TRBJ2-7	-	15	CASSLVGTPSYEQYF	TGTGCCAGCAGCTTAGTAGGGACACCCTCCTACGAGCAGTACTTC
-	TRBV6-1	TRBJ2-7	-	13	CASSEGGLYEQYF	TGTGCCAGCAGTGAAGGGGGACTTTACGAGCAGTACTTC
few	TRBV30	TRBJ1-4	TRBD1	13	CAWAGQGLEKLFF	TGTGCCTGGGCGGGACAGGGATTAGAAAAACTGTTTTTT
-	TRBV27	TRBJ2-2	-	13	CASSLLGAGELFF	TGTGCCAGCAGTTTGCTAGGGGCCGGGGAGCTGTTTTTT
-	TRBV7-3	TRBJ1-1	TRBD1	15	CASSPARDSNTEAFF	TGTGCCAGCAGCCCCGCCCGGGACAGCAACACTGAAGCTTTCTTT
-	TRBV6-4	TRBJ2-7	TRBD1	16	CASNPEQGGHSYEQYF	TGTGCCAGCAACCCCGAACAGGGGGGTCACTCCTACGAGCAGTACTTC
-	TRBV19	TRBJ1-1	-	13	CATRTAFNTEAFF	TGTGCCACCAGGACAGCTTTCAACACTGAAGCTTTCTTT
-	TRBV5-1	TRBJ1-3	-	16	CASSLGGSLSGNTIYF	TGCGCCAGCAGCTTGGGGGGCAGTCTCTCTGGAAACACCATATATTTT
-	TRBV5-1	TRBJ2-1	-	17	CASSGAYKRSGYNEQFF	TGCGCCAGCAGCGGAGCCTATAAGCGGAGCGGGTACAATGAGCAGTTCTTC
-	TRBV9	TRBJ2-3	TRBD2	16	CASSVRASGATDTQYF	TGTGCCAGCAGCGTAAGGGCTAGCGGAGCCACAGATACGCAGTATTTT
-	TRBV19	TRBJ1-1	-	15	CASSIFLGEVGEAFF	TGTGCCAGTAGTATTTTCCTAGGGGAGGTGGGTGAAGCTTTCTTT
-	TRBV19	TRBJ1-5	-	15	CASSIGGRGDQPQHF	TGTGCCAGTAGTATCGGGGGGCGAGGAGATCAGCCCCAGCATTTT
-	TRBV4-2	TRBJ1-5	-	16	CASSQDTGDSNQPQHF	TGTGCCAGCAGCCAAGATACGGGGGATAGCAATCAGCCCCAGCATTTT
-	TRBV9	TRBJ2-5	-	15	CASSVTPLYQETQYF	TGTGCCAGCAGCGTTACCCCCCTGTACCAAGAGACCCAGTACTTC
-	TRBV6-5	TRBJ1-1	TRBD1	14	CASRPGQVNTEAFF	TGTGCCAGCAGACCGGGACAGGTGAACACTGAAGCTTTCTTT
-	TRBV7-2	TRBJ2-1	-	15	CASSLDFRVYNEQFF	TGTGCCAGCAGCTTAGATTTTAGGGTCTACAATGAGCAGTTCTTC
-	TRBV19	TRBJ2-1	TRBD1	16	CASSIGGGLVGTEQFF	TGTGCCAGTAGTATAGGAGGGGGCCTAGTTGGTACTGAGCAGTTCTTC
-	TRBV29-1	TRBJ2-1	-	15	CSVEDLAGSYNEQFF	TGCAGCGTTGAAGATCTGGCAGGCTCCTACAATGAGCAGTTCTTC
-	TRBV19	TRBJ2-2	-	12	CASSISGGELFF	TGTGCCAGTAGTATCTCGGGCGGGGAGCTGTTTTTT
-	TRBV19	TRBJ2-1	-	14	CASSRIWGNNEQFF	TGTGCCAGTAGCCGGATTTGGGGGAACAATGAGCAGTTCTTC
-	TRBV2	TRBJ1-1	-	14	CASSDVRVDTEAFF	TGTGCCAGCAGTGACGTGAGGGTAGACACTGAAGCTTTCTTT
-	TRBV28	TRBJ1-4	-	14	CASSLSNLNEKLFF	TGTGCCAGCAGTTTATCCAATTTGAATGAAAAACTGTTTTTT
-	TRBV28	TRBJ2-3	TRBD2	15	CASTGLAGGGGTQYF	TGTGCCAGCACTGGACTAGCGGGAGGGGGGGGTACGCAGTATTTT
-	TRBV6-1	TRBJ1-1	-	13	CASSLEGNTEAFF	TGTGCCAGCAGCCTGGAGGGGAACACTGAAGCTTTCTTT
-	TRBV5-1	TRBJ2-7	TRBD1	15	CASSPGTGGPYEQYF	TGCGCCAGCAGCCCCGGGACAGGGGGCCCCTACGAGCAGTACTTC
few	TRBV2	TRBJ1-2	-	13	CARGTPGNYGYTF	TGTGCCAGGGGGACCCCTGGAAACTATGGCTACACCTTC
-	TRBV18	TRBJ2-1	TRBD2	13	CASSPTSWDEQFF	TGTGCCAGCTCACCGACTAGCTGGGATGAGCAGTTCTTC
-	TRBV7-6	TRBJ2-1	-	15	CASSPDTTPGNEQFF	TGTGCCAGCAGCCCCGACACGACCCCGGGCAATGAGCAGTTCTTC